This T cell receptor beta chain was captured by sequencing in a study of cytomegalovirus exposure and HLA in healthy donors (dated by TCRdb to the late 2010s). Background on the whole study: According to an earlier analysis of a few hundred of the donors, about 190 million T cells yielded 120 million or so unique TCR beta sequences and 276 Gb of sequence data. About 300 gigabases of sequencing data and approximately 85 million unique TCR sequences were included in an early release covering under 650 HLA-typed donors. Of the roughly 410 genotyped donors, less than 90% were placed in the genetic ancestry cluster associated with self-reported Caucasian donors. The study aimed to test whether cataloging public T cell receptors could reveal signatures of past pathogen exposure. The study profiled the T cell repertoires of about 720 subjects by immunosequencing and related them to cytomegalovirus serostatus. Besides the first cohort of 666 subjects, a separate validation cohort made up of over a hundred different subjects was used. The study combined high-throughput TCR immunosequencing, statistical association of individual TCRs with disease status, and machine learning to predict cytomegalovirus infection status. A later analysis re-analyzed previously published TCR beta repertoires from 666 donors and added high-resolution HLA genotyping to study TCR occurrence patterns. Rather than drawing on any new phenotypic data, the later analysis identified candidate immune exposures from TCR beta sequences and the way those sequences occurred across donors. An earlier analysis of 587 of the donors used high-throughput TCR beta sequencing to judge whether each TCR beta V gene segment behaved as functional or pseudogenic. Donor age, sex, ethnicity and CMV serostatus were compiled together with the repertoire data. Genome-wide SNP genotypes for about 65% of the 666 donors were used in a later genetic analysis, which treated that subset as a discovery cohort. All discovery cohort repertoires had been generated on a single sequencing platform. HLA typing covered class I and class II loci at four-digit resolution. The number of typed donors differed by locus: roughly 629-640 for A, B, C, DRB1 and DQB1; 500 to 550 for DQA1; 606 for DPA1; and approximately 450 for DPB1. Several DR-DQ haplotypes were treated as single units for association and clustering because of strong linkage in the cohort. Among around 400 genotyped donors of the cohort, an average of 235,054 unique TCR beta nucleotide sequences were sequenced per donor, about a sixth of them non-productive.

About this clone itself: Its antigen remains undetermined. The input lacks base qualities; no much larger clone sits a single base away.

Paper-wide results and their limitations: A later analysis found that TCR association rates varied across HLA loci, with DRB1 alleles showing the most associated TCRs and HLA-C alleles the fewest. A cluster of highly shared sequence variants was judged likely to represent a technical artifact of the sequencing pipeline. In a later genetic analysis, a missense DCLRE1C variant was associated with V-gene and J-gene trimming of TCR beta chains, and the association was replicated in an independent cohort. The earlier analysis of 587 of the donors excluded roughly 17 rarely observed V segments, including chromosome 9 orphons, because counts were too low. An earlier analysis of approximately 530 of the donors showed that most TCR beta V segments appeared in productive rearrangements either about 87% or about 30% of the time, which broadly matched IMGT annotations. A later analysis found that most CMV-associated TCR beta chains appeared HLA-restricted, with HLA associations seemingly driven largely by CMV exposure. Compared with equally common non-associated chains, HLA-associated TCR beta chains in a later analysis were more clonally expanded and had lower generation probabilities. It was suggested by the authors that the approach could potentially be generalized to other disease states and immunological phenotypes. In vitro tests confirmed that a few of the cytomegalovirus-associated TCR beta chains recognize cytomegalovirus antigens. In this cohort, only TCR beta chains were sequenced, and detectable features were limited by the absence of alpha or paired-chain data. In a later genetic analysis, fewer N-insertions in productive TCRs were reported among donors in an Asian-associated ancestry cluster than the 666-donor mean. A further reported finding was that TCR beta sequences accurately predicted the HLA-A and HLA-B alleles for most subjects in the first cohort. Presence/absence analyses assumed roughly uniform sequencing depth across donors, an assumption that may not hold. The study listed 164 TCR beta chains as associated with cytomegalovirus. Because HLA typing was missing for some donors at each locus, association tests included only the typed subset. For the cohort, immune exposure information was limited to CMV serostatus. Assigning TCR associations to individual alleles was difficult when HLA alleles, especially DR and DQ, strongly co-occurred. The classifier was reported to diagnose cytomegalovirus status with high specificity and sensitivity in both the original cohort and the validation cohort. A later analysis reported that several top co-occurrence clusters appeared linked to parvovirus B19, influenza, CMV and Epstein-Barr virus. Across donors, most TCR sequences were observed very rarely, whereas some public TCRs were present in many individuals. At a false discovery rate of 0.05, a later analysis linked 16,951 TCR beta sequences to specific HLA alleles. Linkage disequilibrium might explain the correlated functional status among segregating V segments, but an unknown experimental factor could not be excluded.

Libraries were prepared through the immunoSEQ multiplex PCR assay. For the multiplex PCR, a mixture combining 60 forward primers for TCR Vbeta segments and 13 reverse primers for TCR Jbeta segments was used. The CDR3 region of rearranged TCR beta genes was amplified from genomic DNA by a multiplex PCR assay. The amplified TCR beta libraries were sequenced on the Illumina HiSeq System as 87-base-pair reads. Per the original workflow: A later analysis tallied 70 million to 100 million unique TCR beta chains across the 666 repertoires, and 10 million to 11 million of those chains were shared by two or more donors. Raw reads were error-corrected and collapsed into unique sequences with a nearest-neighbor algorithm that merged closely related sequences to remove PCR and sequencing errors. V, D and J gene segments were assigned by aligning CDR3 sequences to IMGT reference sequences. For a sequence to be retained, a match of at least six nucleotides was required to both a V gene segment and a J gene segment. Rearrangements were called productive when the CDR3 lacked stop codons and stayed in frame with V and J; all others were non-productive. CDR3 was defined by IMGT convention, running from the second conserved V-encoded cysteine to the conserved J-encoded phenylalanine. The earlier analysis of about 610 of the donors excluded any sequence lacking an unambiguous match to a single V gene segment. An earlier analysis of 587 of the donors classified V segments as functional when productive rearrangements were above 56.7% and as segregating when the standard deviation between donors was above 5%. A statistical classification framework was built for diagnosing cytomegalovirus status from the catalog of TCR beta chain sequences. In a later analysis, V and J genes were assigned by comparing TCR nucleotide sequences against IMGT/GENE-DB human TR gene sequences. A later analysis assigned CDR3 sequences and most-parsimonious VDJ recombination scenarios with the TCRdist pipeline. In a later analysis, every TCR beta chain was defined by the combination of its CDR3 amino acid sequence and its V-gene family, and reads without a unique V-gene family were dropped. To address suspected cross-contamination and a sequencing artifact, a later analysis removed 450 to 700 highly shared, low-generation-probability nucleotide sequences. A later analysis calculated a clonal expansion index for each public chain from normalized within-repertoire ranks of inferred template counts. Generation probabilities in a later analysis came from a VDJ recombination model fitted to out-of-frame rearrangements, and those results were checked against IGoR. In a later analysis, TCR-TCR, TCR-HLA and TCR-CMV co-occurrence was scored with hypergeometric tests, and a repertoire-size bias correction was applied to TCR pairs. False discovery rates were estimated in a later analysis by permuting HLA or CMV assignments 20 times. In a later analysis, co-occurring TCRs were grouped using DBSCAN, and TCRdist sequence similarity was added for clustering within HLA-allele-positive subsets. Repertoires with fewer than 30,000 or more than 120,000 public chains were left out of co-occurrence clustering, as were several repertoires with anomalous nucleotide sharing. Here the immuneACCESS table is served through TCRdb, limited to in-frame sequences with V and J called. Missing clones are a known gap in these copies; in checked studies unresolved V genes cover under half, and the rest lacks a known reason. V and J calls and clone size are copied from that table; D and trimming were computed from the DNA. This sample has 200,000 or so clones in its table, and 70% to 85% of those were observed once. 0.22% of the sample goes to the ten largest clones.

In total, over 600 healthy bone marrow donors made up the cohort. At the time of sampling, every cohort member was nominally healthy, though immune exposures that went unrecorded were likely present. The donor was CMV seronegative and belonged to the group of 352 seronegative cohort members. A peripheral blood sample was collected from each donor, and TCR beta sequencing was performed on peripheral blood mononuclear cells. The Qiagen DNeasy Blood Extraction Kit was used to extract genomic DNA from the blood cell samples. The specimen was PBMCs. This TCR came from a girl aged 2-15 years in good health and CMV-seronegative.

The CDR3 sequence is CASSYPLAGKNEQFF. In nucleotides, the sequence is TGTGCCAGCAGCTATCCGCTAGCGGGAAAAAATGAGCAGTTCTTC. The sequence links TRBV5-6 to TRBJ2-1; TRBD2 matches 9 bases in the middle. CDR1 and CDR2 (SGHDT, YYEEEE) derive from the germline V gene. Inclusive of the bounding cysteine and phenylalanine, the CDR3 is 15 residues long. The only DNA kept is the CDR3, 45 bases in frame from the first base. Germline trimming: 3 bases from V, 7 bases from J; junction bases outside gene matches: 8.